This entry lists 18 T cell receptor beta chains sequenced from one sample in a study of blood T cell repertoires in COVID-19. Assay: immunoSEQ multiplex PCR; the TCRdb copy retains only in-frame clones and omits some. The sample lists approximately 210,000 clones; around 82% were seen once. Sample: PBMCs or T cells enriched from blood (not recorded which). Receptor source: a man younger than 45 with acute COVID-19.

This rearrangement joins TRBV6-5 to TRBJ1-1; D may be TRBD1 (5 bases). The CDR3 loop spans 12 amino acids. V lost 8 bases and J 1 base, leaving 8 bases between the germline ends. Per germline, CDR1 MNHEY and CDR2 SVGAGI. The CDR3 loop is CASFQGNTEAFF. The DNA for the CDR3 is TGTGCCAGCTTTCAGGGGAACACTGAAGCTTTCTTT.

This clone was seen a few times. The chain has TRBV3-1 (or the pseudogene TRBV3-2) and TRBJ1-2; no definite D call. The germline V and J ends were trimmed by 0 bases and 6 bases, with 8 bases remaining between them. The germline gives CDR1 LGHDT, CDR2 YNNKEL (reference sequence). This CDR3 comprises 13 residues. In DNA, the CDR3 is TGTGCCAGCAGCCAAGATCGGGGTGATGGCTACACCTTC. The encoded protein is CASSQDRGDGYTF.

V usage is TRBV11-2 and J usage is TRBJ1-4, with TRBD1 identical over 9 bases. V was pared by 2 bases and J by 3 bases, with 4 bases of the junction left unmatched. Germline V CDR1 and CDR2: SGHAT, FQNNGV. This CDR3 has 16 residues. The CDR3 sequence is CASSLTGGLANEKLFF. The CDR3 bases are TGTGCCAGCAGCTTAACAGGGGGCTTGGCTAATGAAAAACTGTTTTTT.

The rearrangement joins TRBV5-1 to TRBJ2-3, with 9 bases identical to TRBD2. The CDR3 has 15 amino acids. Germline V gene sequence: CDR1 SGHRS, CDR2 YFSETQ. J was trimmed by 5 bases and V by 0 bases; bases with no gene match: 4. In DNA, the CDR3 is TGCGCCAGCAGCTTGGCCGGAGCGGGGGGAGATACGCAGTATTTT. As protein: CASSLAGAGGDTQYF.

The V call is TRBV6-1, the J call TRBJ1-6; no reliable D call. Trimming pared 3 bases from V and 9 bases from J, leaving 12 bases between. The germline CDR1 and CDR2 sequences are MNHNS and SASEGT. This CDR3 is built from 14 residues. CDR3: CASSEGGKGSPLHF. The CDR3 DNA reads TGTGCCAGCAGTGAGGGAGGGAAAGGTTCACCCCTCCACTTT.

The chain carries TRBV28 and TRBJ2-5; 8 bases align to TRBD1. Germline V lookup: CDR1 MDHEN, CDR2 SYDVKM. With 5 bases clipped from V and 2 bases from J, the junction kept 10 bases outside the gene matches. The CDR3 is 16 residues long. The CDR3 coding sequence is TGTGCCAGCAGTCATATAGGGACAGGCGCTCAAGAGACCCAGTACTTC. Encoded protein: CASSHIGTGAQETQYF.

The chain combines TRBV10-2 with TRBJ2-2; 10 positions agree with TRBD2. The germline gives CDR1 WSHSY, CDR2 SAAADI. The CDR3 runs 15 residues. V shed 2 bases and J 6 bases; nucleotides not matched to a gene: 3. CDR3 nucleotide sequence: TGCGCCAGCAGTGAGGGAGCGGGGGGGCCCGGGGAGCTGTTTTTT. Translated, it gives CASSEGAGGPGELFF.

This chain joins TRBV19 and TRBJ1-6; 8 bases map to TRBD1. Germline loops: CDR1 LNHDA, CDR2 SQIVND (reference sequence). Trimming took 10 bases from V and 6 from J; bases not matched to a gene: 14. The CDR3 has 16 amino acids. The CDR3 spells CATSGQGRFGNSPLHF. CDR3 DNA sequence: TGTGCCACCAGCGGACAGGGAAGGTTCGGTAATTCACCCCTCCACTTT.

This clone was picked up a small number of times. CDR3 sequence (DNA): TGTGCCATCAGTTACGGACAGGGGGGCACCGGGGAGCTGTTTTTT. Translated: CAISYGQGGTGELFF. The chain is built from TRBV10-3 and TRBJ2-2; 10 nucleotides align to TRBD1. The CDR3 length is 15 residues. V lost 5 bases to trimming and J lost 4 bases; unmatched junction nucleotides: 4. Germline lookup yields CDR1 ENHRY and CDR2 SYGVKD.

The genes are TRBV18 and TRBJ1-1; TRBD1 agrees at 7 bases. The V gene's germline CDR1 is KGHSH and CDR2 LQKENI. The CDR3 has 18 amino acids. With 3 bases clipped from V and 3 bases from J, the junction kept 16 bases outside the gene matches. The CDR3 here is CASSPTGFLVGSDTEAFF. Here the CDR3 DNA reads TGTGCCAGCTCACCGACAGGGTTTCTGGTCGGGTCGGACACTGAAGCTTTCTTT.

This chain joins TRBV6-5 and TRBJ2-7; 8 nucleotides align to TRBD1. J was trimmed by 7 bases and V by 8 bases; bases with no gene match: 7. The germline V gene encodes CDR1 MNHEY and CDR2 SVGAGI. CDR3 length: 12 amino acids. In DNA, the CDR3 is TGTGCCAGCTCCGGGACAGGCAGAGAGCAGTACTTC. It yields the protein CASSGTGREQYF.

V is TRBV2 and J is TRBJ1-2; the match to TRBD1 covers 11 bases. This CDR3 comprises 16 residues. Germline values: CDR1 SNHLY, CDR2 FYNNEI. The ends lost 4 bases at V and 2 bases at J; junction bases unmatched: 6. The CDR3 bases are TGTGCCAGCAGTGCCGGGACAGGGGGAGGGAACTATGGCTACACCTTC. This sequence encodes CASSAGTGGGNYGYTF.

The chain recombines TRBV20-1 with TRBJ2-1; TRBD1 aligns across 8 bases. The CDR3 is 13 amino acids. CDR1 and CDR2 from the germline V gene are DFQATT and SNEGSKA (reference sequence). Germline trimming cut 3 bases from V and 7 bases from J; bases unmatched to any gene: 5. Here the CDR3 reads CSASQGALNEQFF. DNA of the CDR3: TGCAGTGCTAGTCAGGGGGCATTAAATGAGCAGTTCTTC.

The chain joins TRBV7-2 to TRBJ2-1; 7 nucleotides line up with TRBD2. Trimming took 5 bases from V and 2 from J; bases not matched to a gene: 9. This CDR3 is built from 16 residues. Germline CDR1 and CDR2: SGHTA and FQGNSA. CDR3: CASSPSGGGPYNEQFF. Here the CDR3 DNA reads TGTGCCAGCAGCCCCAGCGGCGGGGGTCCCTACAATGAGCAGTTCTTC.

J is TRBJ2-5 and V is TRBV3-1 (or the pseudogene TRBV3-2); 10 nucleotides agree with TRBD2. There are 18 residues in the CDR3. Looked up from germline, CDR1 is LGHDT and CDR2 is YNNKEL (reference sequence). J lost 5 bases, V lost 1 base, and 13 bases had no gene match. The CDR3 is CASSQGVRTSGRRETQYF. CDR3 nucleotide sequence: TGTGCCAGCAGCCAAGGAGTCCGGACTAGCGGTCGGCGGGAGACCCAGTACTTC.

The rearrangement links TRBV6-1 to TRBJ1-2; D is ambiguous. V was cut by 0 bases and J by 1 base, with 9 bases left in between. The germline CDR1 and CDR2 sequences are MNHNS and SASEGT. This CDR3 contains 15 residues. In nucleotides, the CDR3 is TGTGCCAGCAGTGAAGCAGGGCGGGTTAACTATGGCTACACCTTC. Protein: CASSEAGRVNYGYTF.

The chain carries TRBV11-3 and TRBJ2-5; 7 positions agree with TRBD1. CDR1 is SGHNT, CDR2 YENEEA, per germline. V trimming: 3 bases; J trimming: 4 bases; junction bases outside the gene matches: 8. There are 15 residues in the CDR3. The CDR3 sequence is CASSFSGGFGETQYF. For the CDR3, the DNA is TGTGCCAGCAGCTTTTCAGGGGGTTTCGGAGAGACCCAGTACTTC.

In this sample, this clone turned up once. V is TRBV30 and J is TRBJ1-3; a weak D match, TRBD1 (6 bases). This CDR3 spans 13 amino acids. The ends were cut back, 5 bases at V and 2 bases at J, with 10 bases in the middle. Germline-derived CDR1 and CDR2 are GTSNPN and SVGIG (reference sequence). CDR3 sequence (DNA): TGTGCCTGGTACAGGGCGACTGGAAACACCATATATTTT. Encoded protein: CAWYRATGNTIYF.